This TCR beta chain derives from a study of blood T cell repertoires in COVID-19. The overall study: COVID-19 samples from acute and convalescent phases originated in the United States, Italy and Spain.

The germline V gene encodes CDR1 MNHEY and CDR2 SVGEGT. Trimming pared 6 bases from V and 0 bases from J, leaving 11 bases between. The CDR3 totals 14 residues. Assay used: immunoSEQ multiplex PCR; TCRdb lists only in-frame clones, some missing. This sample has about 250,000 clones, with over 75% found just once. Residents of approximately 25 US areas, aged about 18 to 89 years, made up the participants. The receptor's source is a woman aged 40 to 50 who had been exposed to COVID-19. Source material: PBMCs or T cells enriched from blood (not recorded which). The chain joins TRBV6-2 or TRBV6-3 to TRBJ1-1, with a possible D match to TRBD1 (6 bases). CDR3 DNA sequence: TGTGCCAGCAGCCTGGACAGCTTGAACACTGAAGCTTTCTTT. As protein: CASSLDSLNTEAFF.